This T cell receptor beta chain was retrieved from a study of cytomegalovirus exposure and HLA in healthy donors. Study conclusions and caveats: Analysis was performed later, and it showed HLA-associated TCR beta chains to be more clonally expanded than equally common others. A missense variant in DCLRE1C was later tied to TCR beta V- and J-gene trimming.

Primers for the PCR totalled 60 Vbeta and 13 Jbeta. This table comes from immunoSEQ multiplex PCR, and its TCRdb copy is limited to in-frame clones, with some not included. Here the sample spans around 200,000 clones, roughly three quarters being singletons. The V end was cut by 3 bases, the J end by 1 base, with 10 bases between. From germline, CDR1 is SNHLY and CDR2 FYNNEI. This CDR3 has 14 residues. To note about this clone: Its antigen remains unknown.

The sequenced sample consisted of PBMCs. The V and J genes are TRBV2 and TRBJ2-7; weak D call: TRBD2 (6 bases). This clonotype was obtained from a man aged 50-59 years in good health and CMV-seronegative. The CDR3 bases are TGTGCCAGCAGTGAGACTAGGTCTTCCTACGAGCAGTACTTC. Translated: CASSETRSSYEQYF.